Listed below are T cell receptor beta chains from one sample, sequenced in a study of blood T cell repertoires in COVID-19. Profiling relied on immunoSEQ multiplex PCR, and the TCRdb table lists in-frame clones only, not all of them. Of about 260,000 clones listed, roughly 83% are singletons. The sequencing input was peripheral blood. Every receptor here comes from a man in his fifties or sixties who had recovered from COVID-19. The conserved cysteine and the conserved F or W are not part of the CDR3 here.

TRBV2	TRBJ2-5	ASSETRNQETQY
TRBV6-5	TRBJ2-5	ASSTLSGGQETQY
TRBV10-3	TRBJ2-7	AIRGRDSYEQY
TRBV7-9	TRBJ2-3	ASSHPRVLSGDTQY
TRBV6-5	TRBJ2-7	ASSLQGSTDEQY
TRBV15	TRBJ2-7	ATSRGTARD
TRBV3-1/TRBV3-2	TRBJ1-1	ASSYRGTEAF
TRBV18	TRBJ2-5	ASSPSSGAETQY
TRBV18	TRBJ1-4	ASSPRTGPNEKLF
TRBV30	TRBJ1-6	AWSHNSGGAGSPLH
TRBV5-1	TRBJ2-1	ASSLRPQGEQF
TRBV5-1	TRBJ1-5	ASSLFAPRRGESNQPQH
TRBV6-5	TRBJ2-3	ASSYSRGRAVDTQY
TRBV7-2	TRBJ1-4	ASSREALNEKLF
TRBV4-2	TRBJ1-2	ASSQERTGLYGYT
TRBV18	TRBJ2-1	ASSPRTGSNEQF
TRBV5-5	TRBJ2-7	ASSYRLAGSNYEQY
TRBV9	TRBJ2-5	ASSVGQHINQETQY
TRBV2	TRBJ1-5	ASSPGQGGQPQH
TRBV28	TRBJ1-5	ASRPGVAQPQH
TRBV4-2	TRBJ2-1	ASSPGTRAYNEQF
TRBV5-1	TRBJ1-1	ASSLDQVGTEAF
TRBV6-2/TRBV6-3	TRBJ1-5	ASSYSITDRVSNQPQH
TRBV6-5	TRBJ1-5	ASRLTGALNQPQH
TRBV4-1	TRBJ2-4	ASSQEGLAGGRGNIQY
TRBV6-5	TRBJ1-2	ASRSRGGPYGYT
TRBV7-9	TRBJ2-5	ASSLRGSGRVQETQY
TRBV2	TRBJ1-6	ASSRDRANSPLH
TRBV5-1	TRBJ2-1	ASTHSGSGGNEQF
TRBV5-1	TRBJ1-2	ASSPPSNYGYT
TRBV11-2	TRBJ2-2	ASSLVGGDTGELF
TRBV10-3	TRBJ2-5	AISETSGVGETQY
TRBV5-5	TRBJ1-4	ASTTATNEKLF
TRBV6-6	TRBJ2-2	ASRLDRGSTGELF
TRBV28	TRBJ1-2	ASSPPARVTRANYGYT
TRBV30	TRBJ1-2	AWSATGVGGYT
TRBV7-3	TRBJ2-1	ASSNTNRDGEQF